This TCR beta chain was observed in a study of T-cell reconstitution after alpha-beta-depleted transplantation in children. Notes on this clonotype: Its antigen is not identified.

CDR1 and CDR2 from the germline V gene are MDHEN and SYDVKM. CDR3 length: 14 amino acids. V was trimmed by 4 bases and J by 0 bases, leaving 9 bases between them. Preparation of the TCRbeta library used unique molecular identifiers. From the PCR reads, TCRdb called clonotypes with MiXCR, one entry per CDR3 protein. The repertoire includes about 470,000 distinct CDR3 sequences, over 40% of them detected once, and 25% to 30% sits in the top ten. Study results and caveats: About two months after transplant, alpha-beta T cells reportedly came from several hundred expanded graft clones. Elevated TCRbeta diversity at day 60 was traced, in some patients, to surviving recipient T cells and thymic progenitors. T cells produced anew were the main source of T-cell counts and diversity one year after transplant.

The input for sequencing was PBMCs, taken before TCRalphabeta/CD19-depleted stem cell transplant. The receptor was isolated from a girl aged 2 to 10 with aplastic anemia, due to receive a stem cell transplant. V gene TRBV28 combines with J gene TRBJ2-5, with D unresolved. The CDR3, as DNA: TGTGCCAGCAGTTGGGTCGGAAACCAAGAGACCCAGTACTTC. As protein: CASSWVGNQETQYF.